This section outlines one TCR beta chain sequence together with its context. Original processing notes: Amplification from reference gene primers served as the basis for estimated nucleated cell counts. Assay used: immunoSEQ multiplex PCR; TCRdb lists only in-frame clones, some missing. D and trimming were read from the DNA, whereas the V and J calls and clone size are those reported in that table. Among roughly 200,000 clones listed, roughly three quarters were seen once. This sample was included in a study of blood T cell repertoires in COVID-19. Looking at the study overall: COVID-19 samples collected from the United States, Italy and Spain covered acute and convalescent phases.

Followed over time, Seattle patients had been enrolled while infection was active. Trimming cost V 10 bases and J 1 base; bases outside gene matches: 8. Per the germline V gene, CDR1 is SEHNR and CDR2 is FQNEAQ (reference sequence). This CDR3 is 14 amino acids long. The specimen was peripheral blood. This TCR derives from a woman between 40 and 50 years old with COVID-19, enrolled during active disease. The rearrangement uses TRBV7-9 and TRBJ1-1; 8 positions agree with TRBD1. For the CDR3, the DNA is TGTGCCACCCCGACAGGGGACGAGAACACTGAAGCTTTCTTT. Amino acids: CATPTGDENTEAFF.